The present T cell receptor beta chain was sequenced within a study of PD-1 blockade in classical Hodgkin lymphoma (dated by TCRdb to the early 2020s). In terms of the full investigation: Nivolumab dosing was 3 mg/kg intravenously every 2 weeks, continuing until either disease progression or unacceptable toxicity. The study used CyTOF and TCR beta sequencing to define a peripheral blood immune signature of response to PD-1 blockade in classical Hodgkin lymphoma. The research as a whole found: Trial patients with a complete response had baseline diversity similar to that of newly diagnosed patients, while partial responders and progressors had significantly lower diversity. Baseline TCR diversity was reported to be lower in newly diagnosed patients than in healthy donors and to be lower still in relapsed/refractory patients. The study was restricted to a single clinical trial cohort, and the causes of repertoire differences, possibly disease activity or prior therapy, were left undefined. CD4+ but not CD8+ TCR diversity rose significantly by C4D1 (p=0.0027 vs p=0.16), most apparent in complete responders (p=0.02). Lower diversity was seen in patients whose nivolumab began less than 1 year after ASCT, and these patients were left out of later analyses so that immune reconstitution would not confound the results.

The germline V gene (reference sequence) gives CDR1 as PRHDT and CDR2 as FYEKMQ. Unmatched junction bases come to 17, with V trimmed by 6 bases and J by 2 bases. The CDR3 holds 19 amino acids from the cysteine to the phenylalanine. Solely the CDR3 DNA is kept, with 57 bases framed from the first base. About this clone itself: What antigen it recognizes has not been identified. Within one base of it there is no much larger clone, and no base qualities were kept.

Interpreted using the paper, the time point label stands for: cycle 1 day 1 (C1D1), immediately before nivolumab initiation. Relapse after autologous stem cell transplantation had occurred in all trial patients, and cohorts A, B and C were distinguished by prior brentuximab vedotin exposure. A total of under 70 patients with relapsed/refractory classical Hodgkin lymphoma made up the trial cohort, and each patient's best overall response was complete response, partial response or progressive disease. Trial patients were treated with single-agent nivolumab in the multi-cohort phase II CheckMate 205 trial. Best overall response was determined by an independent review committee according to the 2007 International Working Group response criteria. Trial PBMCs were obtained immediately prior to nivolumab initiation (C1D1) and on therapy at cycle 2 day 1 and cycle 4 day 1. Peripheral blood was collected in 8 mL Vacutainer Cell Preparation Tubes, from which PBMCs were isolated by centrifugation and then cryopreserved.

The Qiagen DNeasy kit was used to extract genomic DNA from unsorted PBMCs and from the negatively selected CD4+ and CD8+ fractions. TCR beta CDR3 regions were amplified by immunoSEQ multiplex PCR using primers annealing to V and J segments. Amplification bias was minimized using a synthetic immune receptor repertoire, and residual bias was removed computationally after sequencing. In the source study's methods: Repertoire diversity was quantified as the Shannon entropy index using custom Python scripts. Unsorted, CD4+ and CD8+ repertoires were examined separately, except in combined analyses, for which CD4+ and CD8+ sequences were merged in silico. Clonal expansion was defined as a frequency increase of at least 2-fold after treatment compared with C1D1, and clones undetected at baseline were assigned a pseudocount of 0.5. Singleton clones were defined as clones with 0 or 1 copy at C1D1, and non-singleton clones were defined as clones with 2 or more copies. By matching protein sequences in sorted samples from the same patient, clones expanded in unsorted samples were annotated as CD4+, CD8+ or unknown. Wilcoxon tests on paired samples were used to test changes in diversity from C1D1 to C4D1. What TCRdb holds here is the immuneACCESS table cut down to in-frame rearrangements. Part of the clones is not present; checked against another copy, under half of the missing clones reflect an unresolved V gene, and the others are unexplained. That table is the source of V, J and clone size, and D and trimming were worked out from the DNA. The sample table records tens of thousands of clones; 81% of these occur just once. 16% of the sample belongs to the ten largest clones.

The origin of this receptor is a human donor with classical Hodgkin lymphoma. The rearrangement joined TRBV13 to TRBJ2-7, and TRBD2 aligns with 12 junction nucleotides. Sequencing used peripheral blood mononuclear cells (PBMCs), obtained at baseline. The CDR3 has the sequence CASSELTSGSSDKPYEQYF. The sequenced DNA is TGTGCCAGCAGTGAACTGACTAGCGGGAGCTCAGACAAGCCCTACGAGCAGTACTTC.